This T cell receptor beta chain derives from a study of yellow fever vaccine responses in identical twins. The CDR3 contains 17 residues. V lost 0 bases, J lost 3 bases, and 17 bases lay in between. TCRdb redid the calling of the RT-PCR reads with MiXCR, one entry per CDR3 protein. The sample has about 3,200 distinct CDR3 sequences, over 75% seen once. The receptor comes from a woman aged 18 to 35 who received the yellow fever vaccine. Sequenced material: T cells from blood (PBMCs), unsorted or a sorted subset (not recorded which), taken before or after yellow fever vaccination (not recorded which). The V call is TRBV12-3 or TRBV12-4, the J call TRBJ2-5; D ambiguous. The CDR3 here is CASSLARGGNGKETQYF. The DNA of the CDR3 is TGTGCCAGCAGTTTAGCCCGAGGTGGGAACGGAAAAGAGACCCAGTACTTC.